Given below is one TCR beta chain in context. RNA transcripts provided the source from which TCR beta CDR3 regions were amplified. RT-PCR in the first round (using the HTBI primer set) targeted the TCR CDR3. TCRdb used MiXCR to reprocess the multiplex PCR reads, holding one entry per CDR3 protein. The top ten clones hold approximately 15% of a sample with hundreds of thousands of distinct CDR3 sequences, 12% to 15% of them seen once. V shed 0 bases and J 5 bases; nucleotides not matched to a gene: 13. Germline values: CDR1 LGHDT, CDR2 YNNKEL (reference sequence). The CDR3 totals 19 residues. Disease duration under 2 months; hyperthyroidism patients were aged 18 to 65. This record belongs to a study of T cells in Graves' hyperthyroidism and ophthalmopathy.

The clonotype comes from a woman aged 40 to 49 with Graves' hyperthyroidism. Material: blood. J is TRBJ2-2 and V is TRBV3-1, with 9 positions matching TRBD2. In DNA form, the CDR3 reads TGTGCCAGCAGCCAAGATAAAGGGACTAGCAAACGCCCTACCGGGGAGCTGTTTTTT. This encodes CASSQDKGTSKRPTGELFF.